The rows below give T cell receptor beta chains drawn from one sample of a study of blood T cell repertoires in COVID-19. Profiled with immunoSEQ multiplex PCR; TCRdb holds only in-frame clones, not every one. The table records under 95,000 clones, approximately 83% of them present only once. The sequencing input was peripheral blood. The receptor source for this set is a woman between 65 and 79 years old with acute or convalescent COVID-19. Both conserved end residues are part of each CDR3. The order of the fields is J gene, clone size, V gene, CDR3 protein. Expanded clones get a size class; other rows say once, few or many, or leave the size out.

j_call: TRBJ1-2
clone_size: .
v_call: TRBV18
cdr3_aa: CASSRAARGRDGYTF

j_call: TRBJ2-3
clone_size: .
v_call: TRBV18
cdr3_aa: CASSPGAGTDTQYF

j_call: TRBJ1-3
clone_size: once
v_call: TRBV28
cdr3_aa: CATTTGDGNTIYF

j_call: TRBJ1-5
clone_size: few
v_call: TRBV7-6
cdr3_aa: CASSAGLQQPQHF

j_call: TRBJ1-2
clone_size: .
v_call: TRBV10-3
cdr3_aa: CAISESREFYGYTF

j_call: TRBJ2-7
clone_size: .
v_call: TRBV2
cdr3_aa: CASGDSHFYEQYF

j_call: TRBJ2-2
clone_size: once
v_call: TRBV27
cdr3_aa: CARGFVPGQKGGDTGELFF

j_call: TRBJ1-5
clone_size: .
v_call: TRBV5-1
cdr3_aa: CASSLDYNQPQHF

j_call: TRBJ1-1
clone_size: once
v_call: TRBV7-2
cdr3_aa: CASSPGTGGNTEAFF

j_call: TRBJ1-6
clone_size: .
v_call: TRBV30
cdr3_aa: CAWSVQADSPLHF

j_call: TRBJ1-2
clone_size: .
v_call: TRBV3-1/TRBV3-2
cdr3_aa: CASSPLGGYGYTF

j_call: TRBJ2-7
clone_size: few
v_call: TRBV19
cdr3_aa: CASSLTGHYEQYF

j_call: TRBJ2-7
clone_size: .
v_call: TRBV6-1
cdr3_aa: CASSEAQTGYEQYF

j_call: TRBJ2-1
clone_size: .
v_call: TRBV18
cdr3_aa: CASSQFPGTGNEQFF

j_call: TRBJ1-2
clone_size: .
v_call: TRBV18
cdr3_aa: CASSPPLNRDYGYTF

j_call: TRBJ1-1
clone_size: .
v_call: TRBV28
cdr3_aa: CASTIGGISEAFF

j_call: TRBJ1-2
clone_size: few
v_call: TRBV28
cdr3_aa: CASSSQTGGYTF

j_call: TRBJ1-2
clone_size: .
v_call: TRBV7-2
cdr3_aa: CASSLTTGTGDGYTF

j_call: TRBJ2-1
clone_size: .
v_call: TRBV7-9
cdr3_aa: CASSSSGLASPFF

j_call: TRBJ1-5
clone_size: .
v_call: TRBV11-2
cdr3_aa: CASSLRVTGSNQPQHF

j_call: TRBJ1-2
clone_size: .
v_call: TRBV10-3
cdr3_aa: CAISESGRSYGYTF

j_call: TRBJ1-2
clone_size: .
v_call: TRBV3-1/TRBV3-2
cdr3_aa: CASSQDGLNYGYTF

j_call: TRBJ1-5
clone_size: .
v_call: TRBV27
cdr3_aa: CAGRGSNQPQHF

j_call: TRBJ1-4
clone_size: .
v_call: TRBV5-1
cdr3_aa: CASSFSGSSEKLFF

j_call: TRBJ2-2
clone_size: .
v_call: TRBV7-9
cdr3_aa: CASSPERGDTGELFF

j_call: TRBJ1-2
clone_size: few
v_call: TRBV14
cdr3_aa: CASSQIGREGGYTF

j_call: TRBJ1-2
clone_size: few
v_call: TRBV12-3/TRBV12-4
cdr3_aa: CASSLVRGNGYTF

j_call: TRBJ1-1
clone_size: .
v_call: TRBV9
cdr3_aa: CASSVVTPGTEAFF

j_call: TRBJ1-6
clone_size: .
v_call: TRBV27
cdr3_aa: CASSLTGNNSPLHF

j_call: TRBJ1-2
clone_size: .
v_call: TRBV30
cdr3_aa: CAWILGANYGYTF